These 31 T cell receptor beta chains originate from one sample sequenced in a study of blood T cell repertoires in COVID-19. Using immunoSEQ multiplex PCR, the repertoire was profiled, and TCRdb retains in-frame clones only, with some absent. Altogether fewer than 600,000 clones are present, 85% to 90% being singletons, with the ten largest covering roughly 0.92%. The material sequenced was peripheral blood. These receptor sequences come from a man aged 18-30 years with COVID-19, enrolled during active disease.

The V gene is TRBV15, the J gene TRBJ2-2; 9 bases are a match to TRBD2. CDR1 and CDR2 from the germline V gene are LNHNV and YYDKDF (reference sequence). The CDR3 length is 19 residues. V lost 1 base and J lost 4; bases outside the gene matches: 13. This chain's CDR3 is CATSRAGIAGASGTGELFF. CDR3 nucleotides: TGTGCCACCAGCAGAGCTGGGATAGCGGGAGCTTCCGGCACCGGGGAGCTGTTTTTT.

This sequence joins TRBV4-2 and TRBJ2-1; tentatively, D is TRBD2 (6 bases). The ends were cut back, 5 bases at V and 5 bases at J, with 13 bases in the middle. This CDR3 spans 14 amino acids. The germline V gene has CDR1 LGHNA and CDR2 YNFKEQ. CDR3 sequence: CASSNSWGDNEQFF. CDR3 bases: TGTGCCAGCAGCAATAGCTGGGGGGACAATGAGCAGTTCTTC.

This rearrangement joins TRBV3-1 (or the pseudogene TRBV3-2) to TRBJ2-5; 7 positions match TRBD2. CDR1 and CDR2 from the germline V gene are LGHDT and YNNKEL (reference sequence). Unmatched junction bases numbered 8, after V lost 4 bases and J lost 0 bases. This CDR3 comprises 16 residues. The CDR3 sequence is CASSRNSLAYQETQYF. CDR3 nucleotide sequence: TGTGCCAGCAGCCGTAACTCACTAGCGTACCAAGAGACCCAGTACTTC.

The CDR3 loop reads CASKDPSGKGETQYF. The DNA of the CDR3 is TGTGCCAGCAAAGACCCGAGCGGGAAGGGAGAGACCCAGTACTTC. This sequence joins TRBV6-4 and TRBJ2-5; 7 positions agree with TRBD2. With V trimmed by 7 bases and J by 4 bases, 12 bases remained unmatched. There are 15 residues in the CDR3. The germline CDR1 and CDR2 sequences are MRHNA and SNTAGT.

This clone turned up a few times. This chain joins TRBV19 and TRBJ2-3, with TRBD2 matching over 11 bases. The CDR3 runs to 15 residues. Germline V gene sequence: CDR1 LNHDA, CDR2 SQIVND (reference sequence). With 5 bases clipped from V and 1 base from J, the junction kept 2 bases outside the gene matches. CDR3 DNA: TGTGCCAGTAGTCAGACTAGCGGGGGCACAGATACGCAGTATTTT. Encoded protein: CASSQTSGGTDTQYF.

This clone was seen just once. The rearrangement uses TRBV25-1 and TRBJ1-1; TRBD1 aligns across 8 bases. Germline loops: CDR1 MGHDK, CDR2 SYGVNS. This CDR3 has 13 residues. V lost 5 bases, J lost 7 bases, and 6 bases stayed unmatched. CDR3 amino acids: CASSKQGEVEAFF. As DNA, the CDR3 is TGTGCCAGCAGTAAACAGGGGGAGGTTGAAGCTTTCTTT.

The chain joins TRBV3-1 (or the pseudogene TRBV3-2) to TRBJ1-2; D gene unclear. The V gene's germline CDR1 is LGHDT and CDR2 YNNKEL (reference sequence). CDR3 length: 14 amino acids. Between the trimmed V and J ends, which lost 0 bases and 6 bases, there was a span of 11 bases. The CDR3 loop reads CASSQDWSSNGYTF. The CDR3 DNA reads as TGTGCCAGCAGCCAAGATTGGTCGAGCAATGGCTACACCTTC.

This clone has only one observation. The CDR3 sequence: CAWTPGRGLNEQFF. The CDR3, as DNA: TGTGCCTGGACCCCGGGCAGGGGGTTGAATGAGCAGTTCTTC. The V call is TRBV30, the J call TRBJ2-1, with 7 bases fitting TRBD1. This CDR3 comprises 14 residues. Unmatched junction bases numbered 10, after V lost 4 bases and J lost 7 bases. Germline CDR1 and CDR2: GTSNPN and SVGIG (reference sequence).

The V gene is TRBV30, the J gene TRBJ2-3; D may be TRBD2 (7 bases). V lost 2 bases and J 3 bases, leaving 15 bases between the germline ends. The CDR3 length is 15 residues. Germline V gives CDR1 GTSNPN, CDR2 SVGIG (reference sequence). CDR3 bases: TGTGCCTGGAGTTGGGAGGGGAGGGGGACAGATACGCAGTATTTT. It yields the protein CAWSWEGRGTDTQYF.

This chain links TRBV24-1 with TRBJ1-1, with D perhaps TRBD1 (5 bases). Germline CDR1 KGHDR, CDR2 SFDVKD. There are 22 residues in the CDR3. Trimming stripped 1 base from V and 3 bases from J, with 32 bases between. The CDR3 loop is CATSDLLSDGEGREERYTEAFF. Written as DNA, the CDR3 is TGTGCCACCAGTGATTTATTGAGCGATGGGGAGGGACGGGAAGAAAGGTACACTGAAGCTTTCTTT.

CDR3 in amino acids: CSVPGQMNYEQYF. The CDR3 coding sequence is TGCAGCGTACCGGGACAGATGAACTACGAGCAGTACTTC. The chain recombines TRBV29-1 with TRBJ2-7, with 7 nucleotides matching TRBD1. In germline, CDR1 is SQVTM, CDR2 ANQGSEA. The CDR3 sequence is 13 residues long. The V and J ends lost 6 bases and 3 bases, in that order; junction bases with no gene match: 8.

The table lists this clone with a count of one. The gene calls are TRBV3-1 (or the pseudogene TRBV3-2) and TRBJ2-7, with 7 positions matching TRBD2. The CDR3 is 15 amino acids. V lost 1 base to trimming and J lost 0 bases; unmatched junction nucleotides: 3. The germline CDR1 and CDR2 sequences are LGHDT and YNNKEL (reference sequence). CDR3: CASSQAGGHSYEQYF. As DNA, the CDR3 is TGTGCCAGCAGCCAAGCGGGAGGACACTCCTACGAGCAGTACTTC.

This chain links TRBV2 with TRBJ1-2; D remains ambiguous. This CDR3 is 11 amino acids long. Trimming removed 2 bases at V and 6 bases at J, with 4 bases between. Germline V gives CDR1 SNHLY, CDR2 FYNNEI. The CDR3 DNA reads as TGTGCCAGCAGTGAACAGGATGGCTACACCTTC. Encoded protein: CASSEQDGYTF.

This chain links TRBV5-4 with TRBJ2-7; TRBD2 agrees at 8 bases. The CDR3 consists of 14 residues. Trimming at V came to 4 bases and at J to 6 bases, leaving 9 bases not matched to a gene. The germline gives CDR1 SGHNT, CDR2 YYREEE (reference sequence). CDR3 residues: CASSTQRESSEQYF. In DNA form, the CDR3 reads TGTGCCAGCAGCACCCAGCGGGAGAGCAGCGAGCAGTACTTC.

The J gene is TRBJ2-2, the V gene TRBV19, with 8 bases matching TRBD1. The junction had 4 bases not matched to a gene; V was cut back by 1 base and J by 6 bases. This CDR3 comprises 15 residues. Germline V gives CDR1 LNHDA, CDR2 SQIVND (reference sequence). Written as DNA, the CDR3 is TGTGCCAGTAGTATAGGCCTGGACAGGGCCGGGGAGCTGTTTTTT. This translates into CASSIGLDRAGELFF.

J is TRBJ2-3 and V is TRBV6-5, with 10 bases that match TRBD1. V lost 0 bases and J lost 1; bases outside the gene matches: 1. From germline, CDR1 is MNHEY and CDR2 SVGAGI. The CDR3 runs 16 residues. The CDR3 DNA follows: TGTGCCAGCAGTTACTCGGGGACAGGGGGCACAGATACGCAGTATTTT. It yields the protein CASSYSGTGGTDTQYF.

V usage is TRBV19 and J usage is TRBJ2-7; 8 bases map to TRBD2. The V and J ends lost 1 base and 5 bases, in that order; junction bases with no gene match: 4. Per germline, CDR1 LNHDA and CDR2 SQIVND (reference sequence). This CDR3 spans 14 amino acids. CDR3 loop: CASSIGLALNEQYF. In DNA, the CDR3 is TGTGCCAGTAGTATAGGACTAGCGTTAAACGAGCAGTACTTC.

The chain has TRBV29-1 and TRBJ2-7, with 7 bases matching TRBD1. CDR3 length equals 12 residues. V dropped 7 bases and J dropped 6; count of bases not matched to a gene: 9. Germline loops: CDR1 SQVTM, CDR2 ANQGSEA. Here the CDR3 reads CSASRQGLEQYF. The CDR3 DNA sequence: TGCAGCGCTAGCCGACAGGGCCTCGAGCAGTACTTC.

This chain joins TRBV28 and TRBJ1-2; a weak D match, TRBD1 (5 bases). Germline lookup yields CDR1 MDHEN and CDR2 SYDVKM. The CDR3 spans 13 residues. V lost 7 bases and J 8 bases, leaving 17 bases between the germline ends. The CDR3 loop reads CASTSPPRAGYTF. CDR3 DNA sequence: TGTGCCAGCACCTCCCCGCCCAGGGCGGGCTACACCTTC.

The rearrangement links TRBV3-1 (or the pseudogene TRBV3-2) to TRBJ1-4; TRBD1 matches at 7 bases. Germline V gives CDR1 LGHDT, CDR2 YNNKEL (reference sequence). V shed 4 bases and J 15 bases; nucleotides not matched to a gene: 8. The CDR3 spans 12 residues. The CDR3 is CASSRDDRAVFF. For the CDR3, the DNA is TGTGCCAGCAGCCGGGATGACAGGGCGGTGTTTTTT.

The CDR3 here is CASSLGEGWRGTDTQYF. Here the CDR3 DNA reads TGTGCCAGCAGCTTAGGGGAGGGTTGGCGGGGGACAGATACGCAGTATTTT. The chain is built from TRBV7-2 and TRBJ2-3; 7 bases agree with TRBD2. The trim removed 1 base at V and 3 bases at J, leaving 10 bases unmatched. In germline, CDR1 is SGHTA, CDR2 FQGNSA. The CDR3 spans 17 residues.

This chain joins TRBV29-1 and TRBJ2-5; the D gene is possibly TRBD1 (6 bases). Trimming stripped 7 bases from V and 4 bases from J, with 13 bases between. Germline values: CDR1 SQVTM, CDR2 ANQGSEA. The CDR3 loop spans 12 amino acids. The CDR3 loop is CSATGLGETQYF. The CDR3 coding sequence is TGCAGCGCTACAGGGTTAGGAGAGACCCAGTACTTC.

The chain recombines TRBV29-1 with TRBJ1-1; D gene unclear. V gave up 3 bases and J gave up 0 bases, with 8 bases separating them. CDR3 length: 13 residues. The germline CDR1 and CDR2 sequences are SQVTM and ANQGSEA. In DNA, the CDR3 is TGCAGCGTTGAGAGGCCCTTGAACACTGAAGCTTTCTTT. This encodes CSVERPLNTEAFF.

The genes are TRBV5-4 and TRBJ2-2; 8 bases match TRBD2. The CDR3 runs 16 residues. CDR1 is SGHNT, CDR2 YYREEE, per germline (reference sequence). V lost 1 base and J lost 0; bases outside the gene matches: 2. The CDR3 is CASSLISGTNTGELFF. CDR3 nucleotides: TGTGCCAGCAGCTTGATTAGCGGGACGAACACCGGGGAGCTGTTTTTT.

The CDR3: CASSKQKRETQETQYF. The CDR3 DNA sequence: TGTGCCAGCAGCAAACAAAAGCGGGAGACCCAAGAGACCCAGTACTTC. This chain links TRBV21-1 with TRBJ2-5; the table's D call, TRBD2, has no DNA check behind it. TRBV21-1 is flagged as a pseudogene. The CDR3 contains 16 residues.

J is TRBJ1-3 and V is TRBV2, with D possibly matching TRBD1 (6 bases). The V and J ends lost 1 base and 4 bases respectively, with 17 bases between them. Germline V gene sequence: CDR1 SNHLY, CDR2 FYNNEI. The CDR3 runs to 17 residues. The CDR3 reads CASSEGGLGASGNTIYF. For the CDR3, the DNA is TGTGCCAGCAGTGAAGGGGGGCTAGGGGCCTCAGGAAACACCATATATTTT.

The J gene is TRBJ1-2, the V gene TRBV20-1, with 7 bases identical to TRBD1. J gave up 6 bases and V 3 bases, and 7 bases lay outside the gene matches. Germline CDR1 and CDR2: DFQATT and SNEGSKA (reference sequence). This CDR3 comprises 13 residues. The CDR3 sequence is CSASAQGDDGYTF. The CDR3 nucleotides are TGCAGTGCTAGTGCCCAGGGGGACGATGGCTACACCTTC.

V usage is TRBV4-1 and J usage is TRBJ1-2, with unresolved D. The V gene lost 0 bases and the J gene lost 4 bases, with 18 bases spanning the gap. The CDR3 extends over 17 amino acids. CDR1 and CDR2 (germline): MGHRA, YSYEKL. The CDR3 region has the DNA TGCGCCAGCAGCCAAGACAACGTAGGAAGACGGAGCTATGGCTACACCTTC. Its translation: CASSQDNVGRRSYGYTF.

The CDR3 DNA follows: TGTGCCAGCAGCGGGGGTGGCGGGAGGCCCGTCGGGGAGCTGTTTTTT. Amino acid sequence: CASSGGGGRPVGELFF. V usage is TRBV11-3 and J usage is TRBJ2-2; 8 bases map to TRBD2. J was trimmed by 7 bases and V by 5 bases; bases with no gene match: 12. This CDR3 is 16 amino acids long. Germline values: CDR1 SGHNT, CDR2 YENEEA.

CDR3 protein: CASSYEGRGNEQFF. CDR3 nucleotides: TGTGCCAGCAGTTACGAGGGCCGGGGCAATGAGCAGTTCTTC. This chain uses TRBV6-5 with TRBJ2-1; TRBD2 is a possible D gene (5 bases). Trimming pared 2 bases from V and 6 bases from J, leaving 11 bases between. The CDR3 contains 14 residues. Germline V gene lookup returns CDR1 MNHEY and CDR2 SVGAGI.

The rearrangement links TRBV10-3 to TRBJ2-3; 14 bases map to TRBD2. The ends lost 0 bases at V and 3 bases at J; junction bases unmatched: 8. The CDR3 runs 19 residues. CDR1 and CDR2 from the germline V gene are ENHRY and SYGVKD. CDR3 region: CAISESLFRTSGGTDTQYF. DNA of the CDR3: TGTGCCATCAGTGAGTCGTTGTTTAGGACTAGCGGGGGGACAGATACGCAGTATTTT.